This T cell receptor beta chain came from a study of OX40 agonist ivuxolimab in advanced cancers. Study-wide context: Patients were roughly 83% male with ages roughly 20 to 90, mean 60.

The CDR3 is 15 residues long. The V segment lost 2 bases and the J segment 1 base; nucleotides outside the gene matches: 4. In germline, CDR1 is LNHDA, CDR2 SQIVND (reference sequence). The repertoire was sequenced with immunoSEQ multiplex PCR; TCRdb's copy has only in-frame clones and lacks some. The repertoire consists of 40,000 or so clones, with roughly 90% occurring once and the leading ten covering roughly a fifth. Sequencing used CD4+ or CD8+ T cells sorted from blood, obtained in a trial of the OX40 agonist ivuxolimab. This TCR derives from an adult with an advanced solid tumor such as melanoma, head and neck, liver or kidney cancer. The V call is TRBV19, the J call TRBJ2-7, with 8 bases that match TRBD2. The CDR3 sequence: CASSITTGGSYEQYF. In DNA, the CDR3 is TGTGCCAGTAGTATAACGACGGGGGGGTCCTACGAGCAGTACTTC.